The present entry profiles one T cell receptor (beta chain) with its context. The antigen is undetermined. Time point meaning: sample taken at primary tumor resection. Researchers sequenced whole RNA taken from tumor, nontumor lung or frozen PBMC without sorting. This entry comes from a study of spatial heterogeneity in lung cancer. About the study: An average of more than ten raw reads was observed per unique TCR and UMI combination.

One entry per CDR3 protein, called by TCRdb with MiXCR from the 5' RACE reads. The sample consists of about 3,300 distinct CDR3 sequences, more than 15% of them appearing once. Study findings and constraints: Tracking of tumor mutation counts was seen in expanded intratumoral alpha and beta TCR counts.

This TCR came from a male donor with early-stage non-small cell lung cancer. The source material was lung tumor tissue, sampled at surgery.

CDR3 sequence (DNA): TGTGCCAGCAGTTACAGCGGGGCAAACTACGAGCAGTACTTC. This translates into CASSYSGANYEQYF. The chain links TRBV28 to TRBJ2-7, with 7 bases identical to TRBD2. The CDR3 covers 14 residues. The ends lost 4 bases at V and 3 bases at J; junction bases unmatched: 6. From germline, CDR1 is MDHEN and CDR2 SYDVKM.